These 3 T cell receptor beta chains share one sample of origin, sequenced in a study of CD8+CD57+ T cells in acquired aplastic anemia. Profiling that covered TCR beta VDJ and CDR3 relied on genomic DNA as its template. TCRdb passed the reads through MiXCR, listing each CDR3 protein once. The table includes around 290,000 distinct CDR3 sequences, under 65% detected once. Patients sequenced had flow cytometry evidence of CD8+CD57+ cell expansion. The source material was sorted CD4+, CD8+, or CD8+CD57+ T cells (not recorded which) from PBMCs. These receptors all stem from a human donor with aplastic anemia.

This clonotype was seen ten or more times. The chain uses TRBV2 and TRBJ2-5; D is possibly TRBD2 (6 bases). This CDR3 region has 13 residues. V lost 2 bases, J lost 4 bases, and 8 bases lay in between. Germline V gene lookup returns CDR1 SNHLY and CDR2 FYNNEI. The CDR3 loop is CASSELARETQYF. CDR3 DNA sequence: TGTGCCAGCAGTGAACTAGCGCGAGAGACCCAGTACTTC.

There are many counts of this clonotype. The V gene is TRBV14, the J gene TRBJ2-1, with 11 nucleotides matching TRBD1. Germline CDR1 SGHDN, CDR2 FVKESK. This CDR3 is 13 amino acids long. The junction had 0 bases not matched to a gene; V was cut back by 4 bases and J by 7 bases. The chain's CDR3 is CASSRDRGNEQFF. For the CDR3, the DNA is TGTGCCAGCAGCCGGGACAGGGGGAATGAGCAGTTCTTC.

This clonotype occurred many times. V gene TRBV5-1 combines with J gene TRBJ1-1; D ambiguous. Trimming shortened V by 1 base and J by 8 bases, and 12 bases separated the two germline ends. CDR1 is SGHRS, CDR2 YFSETQ, per germline. The CDR3 has 13 amino acids. CDR3 region: CASSLYGQTEAFF. The CDR3 DNA reads TGCGCCAGCAGCTTGTATGGGCAGACCGAAGCTTTCTTT.